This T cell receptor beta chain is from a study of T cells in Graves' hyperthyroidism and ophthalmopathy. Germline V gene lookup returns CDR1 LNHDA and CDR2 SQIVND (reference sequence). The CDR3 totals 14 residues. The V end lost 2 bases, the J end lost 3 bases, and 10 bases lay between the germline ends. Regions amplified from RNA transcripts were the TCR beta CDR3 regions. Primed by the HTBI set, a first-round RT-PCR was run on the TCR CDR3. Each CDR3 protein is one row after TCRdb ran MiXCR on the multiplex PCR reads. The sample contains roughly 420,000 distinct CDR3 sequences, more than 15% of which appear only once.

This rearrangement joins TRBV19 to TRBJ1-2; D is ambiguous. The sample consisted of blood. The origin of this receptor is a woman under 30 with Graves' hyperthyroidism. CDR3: CASSITARHYGYTF. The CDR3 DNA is TGTGCCAGTAGTATAACGGCCAGGCACTATGGCTACACCTTC.